This T cell receptor beta chain was sequenced during a study of blood T cell repertoires in COVID-19. Study at large: Italy, Spain and the United States were the sources of the convalescent and acute COVID-19 samples. In each case, the material was cDNA or gDNA derived from T cells, B-cell-depleted T cells, or PBMCs.

Everyone who took part was roughly 18 to 100 years old, and they came from fewer than 25 US areas. Participants' reported clinical history set cohort assignment. The ends were cut back, 3 bases at V and 7 bases at J, with 10 bases in the middle. This CDR3 spans 13 amino acids. The germline gives CDR1 LGHNA, CDR2 YNFKEQ. Only in-frame clones appear in the TCRdb table, and some are missing; sequencing was by immunoSEQ multiplex PCR. Of about 250,000 clones listed, about four fifths are singletons. Sequences were obtained from PBMCs or T cells enriched from blood (not recorded which). This sequence joins TRBV4-2 and TRBJ1-5; D ambiguous. This sequence was found in a middle-aged man who had been exposed to COVID-19. The CDR3 region is CASSQTEGQPQHF. CDR3 bases: TGTGCCAGCAGCCAGACTGAGGGACAGCCCCAGCATTTT.